These T cell receptor beta chains were read from a single sample in a study of monozygotic twins with inflammatory bowel disease. TCRdb reanalyzed the 5' RACE reads and collapses them to one entry per CDR3 protein, without DNA. This sample contains 400,000 or so distinct CDR3 sequences. Material: blood. Every receptor here comes from a human donor with ulcerative colitis or Crohn's disease, or a healthy co-twin of an affected twin (not recorded which). The CDR3 runs from the conserved cysteine through the conserved F or W. The order of the fields is V gene, J gene, CDR3 protein.

V gene: TRBV6-5
J gene: TRBJ1-2
CDR3 protein: CASSYSGGSGSNYGYTF

V gene: TRBV7-9
J gene: TRBJ1-4
CDR3 protein: CASSLGTSAEKLFF

V gene: TRBV10-3
J gene: TRBJ2-7
CDR3 protein: CAISDGKPYEQYF

V gene: TRBV4-2
J gene: TRBJ2-3
CDR3 protein: CASSQEGRGTDTQYF

V gene: TRBV5-1
J gene: TRBJ2-3
CDR3 protein: CASSLGDYSTDTQYF

V gene: TRBV5-1
J gene: TRBJ2-5
CDR3 protein: CASSLEHLKETQYF

V gene: TRBV4-3
J gene: TRBJ1-3
CDR3 protein: CASSQDRGSGVNTIYF

V gene: TRBV6-2/TRBV6-3
J gene: TRBJ2-3
CDR3 protein: CASSYSNPETSGRASGTDTQYF

V gene: TRBV7-2
J gene: TRBJ1-2
CDR3 protein: CASRQTGNYGYTF

V gene: TRBV24-1
J gene: TRBJ2-1
CDR3 protein: CATSGSTSLAEIYNEQFF

V gene: TRBV9
J gene: TRBJ2-6
CDR3 protein: CASSVVAGGNAGANVLTF

V gene: TRBV7-9
J gene: TRBJ2-7
CDR3 protein: CASSLVSGRSYEQYF

V gene: TRBV20-1
J gene: TRBJ1-6
CDR3 protein: CSGEGSYNSPLHF

V gene: TRBV5-4
J gene: TRBJ2-3
CDR3 protein: CASSIQAGIFTDTQYF

V gene: TRBV29-1
J gene: TRBJ2-7
CDR3 protein: CSVQGQGAYEQYF

V gene: TRBV7-7
J gene: TRBJ2-7
CDR3 protein: CASSLALPGAKEQYF

V gene: TRBV10-3
J gene: TRBJ2-2
CDR3 protein: CAISEGWLPANTGELFF

V gene: TRBV2
J gene: TRBJ2-1
CDR3 protein: CASTPTQLAGTSVGDEQFF

V gene: TRBV28
J gene: TRBJ2-7
CDR3 protein: CASSTGTRPYEQYF

V gene: TRBV10-3
J gene: TRBJ1-5
CDR3 protein: CAISEQGSNQPQHF

V gene: TRBV12-3/TRBV12-4
J gene: TRBJ2-7
CDR3 protein: CASSTRAGGIYEQYF

V gene: TRBV20-1
J gene: TRBJ2-3
CDR3 protein: CSALGRVGTDTQYF

V gene: TRBV6-5
J gene: TRBJ1-5
CDR3 protein: CASSYGNGVPNQPQHF

V gene: TRBV7-2
J gene: TRBJ2-7
CDR3 protein: CASSPTTGSDEQYF

V gene: TRBV4-2
J gene: TRBJ2-1
CDR3 protein: CASSSQATSGVLYNEQFF

V gene: TRBV6-1
J gene: TRBJ2-2
CDR3 protein: CASMTRDKLTGELFF

V gene: TRBV5-1
J gene: TRBJ1-2
CDR3 protein: CASSTKGYGYTF

V gene: TRBV6-2/TRBV6-3
J gene: TRBJ2-4
CDR3 protein: CASSDKNIQYF

V gene: TRBV15
J gene: TRBJ2-1
CDR3 protein: CATSPSPESSYNEQFF

V gene: TRBV7-9
J gene: TRBJ1-1
CDR3 protein: CASSLGGLDEAFF

V gene: TRBV3-1
J gene: TRBJ1-2
CDR3 protein: CASSQETAYGYTF

V gene: TRBV20-1
J gene: TRBJ1-5
CDR3 protein: CSARQDSNQPQHF

V gene: TRBV5-1
J gene: TRBJ2-1
CDR3 protein: CASSLEGGPRNEQFF

V gene: TRBV7-2
J gene: TRBJ2-5
CDR3 protein: CASSSKAGRQETQYF

V gene: TRBV28
J gene: TRBJ1-1
CDR3 protein: CASSLVRANTEAFF

V gene: TRBV24-1
J gene: TRBJ2-2
CDR3 protein: CATSDPSGRATRTGELFF

V gene: TRBV18
J gene: TRBJ1-5
CDR3 protein: CASSPTPQEYSNQPQHF

V gene: TRBV12-3/TRBV12-4
J gene: TRBJ2-1
CDR3 protein: CASSPGTSGSWSNEQFF

V gene: TRBV11-2
J gene: TRBJ2-2
CDR3 protein: CASTLRLVTGELFF

V gene: TRBV5-6
J gene: TRBJ2-5
CDR3 protein: CASSARGHLQETQYF

V gene: TRBV5-6
J gene: TRBJ2-1
CDR3 protein: CASRPGHYNEQFF

V gene: TRBV20-1
J gene: TRBJ2-6
CDR3 protein: CSAAQGSGANVLTF

V gene: TRBV12-3/TRBV12-4
J gene: TRBJ1-1
CDR3 protein: CASSLSVIEPEAFF

V gene: TRBV6-1
J gene: TRBJ2-3
CDR3 protein: CASRTGGITDTQYF

V gene: TRBV7-3
J gene: TRBJ2-3
CDR3 protein: CASSLGPAATDTQYF

V gene: TRBV20-1
J gene: TRBJ1-4
CDR3 protein: CSARAPGQGKEKLFF

V gene: TRBV20-1
J gene: TRBJ2-1
CDR3 protein: CSAANLPGTSGSSYNEQFF

V gene: TRBV7-9
J gene: TRBJ1-2
CDR3 protein: CASSSERVGYTF

V gene: TRBV7-6
J gene: TRBJ2-3
CDR3 protein: CASSRTGGIIDTQYF

V gene: TRBV20-1
J gene: TRBJ2-1
CDR3 protein: CSAQDRGDEQFF

V gene: TRBV24-1
J gene: TRBJ2-1
CDR3 protein: CATSDTAVGQGGNEQFF

V gene: TRBV7-2
J gene: TRBJ1-2
CDR3 protein: CASSLHYGYTF

V gene: TRBV6-5
J gene: TRBJ2-2
CDR3 protein: CASSSDPAGQTGELFF

V gene: TRBV7-8
J gene: TRBJ2-2
CDR3 protein: CASSLREGSNTGELFF

V gene: TRBV18
J gene: TRBJ1-6
CDR3 protein: CASSRTGQDSPLHF

V gene: TRBV21-1
J gene: TRBJ2-2
CDR3 protein: CASTKVTSGLGGYTGELFF

V gene: TRBV7-2
J gene: TRBJ2-7
CDR3 protein: CASSTDRGDEQYF

V gene: TRBV3-1
J gene: TRBJ1-2
CDR3 protein: CASSHLGGYTF

V gene: TRBV18
J gene: TRBJ1-1
CDR3 protein: CASPPVRPTTEAFF